These T cell receptor beta chains were read from a single sample in a study of blood T cells in healthy people across ages. TCRdb recomputed calls from the 5' RACE reads with MiXCR, one row per CDR3 protein. The table includes around 800,000 distinct CDR3 sequences, around a quarter detected once. The sample also formed part of further work on T cells of mothers and their children.

The sequenced sample consisted of blood. Receptors originate from a boy aged 5-17 years in good health. The conserved cysteine and the conserved F or W are not part of the CDR3 here. Clone sizes are given selectively: once, few, many, or a class where the clone is expanded.

>NA|TRBV28
ASSFRNRDSGRNIQY
>few|TRBV20-1
SARRRGAISYNEQF
>few|TRBV5-5
ASSEWVGANQPQH
>NA|TRBV30
ACLMNPRLRLF
>NA|TRBV2
ASSGDLGKNIQY
>few|TRBV27
ASSLSGGLSDTQY
>few|TRBV5-1
ASGDGEGHEKLF
>NA|TRBV5-1
ASYVTGATYNEQF
>once|TRBV20-1
SAQRGATEAF
>NA|TRBV24-1
ATSEFNFNEQF
>few|TRBV20-1
SATHTGTEAF
>few|TRBV27
ASGREHEQY
>few|TRBV11-3
ASSLVGAPNQPQH
>NA|TRBV5-1
ASSLGGSEKLF
>NA|TRBV5-1
ASSLERGASTDTQY
>NA|TRBV25-1
ASSEPGGRDQETQY
>NA|TRBV7-3
ASSPKGPSTDTQY
>NA|TRBV5-1
ASSTDRRRDQY